This record covers a single T cell receptor beta chain. These data are taken from a study of blood T cell repertoires in COVID-19. Study background: Samples representing acute and convalescent COVID-19 were sourced from the United States, Italy and Spain. The analysed material was cDNA or gDNA that came from T cells, B-cell-depleted T cells, or PBMCs.

Generated by immunoSEQ multiplex PCR, the TCRdb table keeps only in-frame clones and is missing some. The sample lists 150,000 to 200,000 clones, approximately 79% occurring once. What was sequenced was peripheral blood. The receptor's source is a woman of 80 years or more with acute or convalescent COVID-19.

The CDR3 region is CASSRGRLTDTQYF. CDR3 nucleotides: TGTGCCAGCAGTCGTGGGAGGCTCACAGATACGCAGTATTTT. The chain links TRBV28 to TRBJ2-3; tentative D call: TRBD2 (6 bases). Per the germline V gene, CDR1 is MDHEN and CDR2 is SYDVKM. CDR3 length equals 14 residues. With 5 bases removed from V and 2 bases from J, the gap between germline ends came to 11 bases.